A single sample gave rise to the 27 T cell receptor beta chains below, sequenced in a study of vaccination and CD4 T cells after COVID-19. The assay that was used to sequence DNA from cultured CD4+ T cells was the Oncomine TCR Beta short-read assay. MiXCR, applied by TCRdb to the PCR reads, yields one record per CDR3 protein. The data show roughly 3,700 distinct CDR3 sequences, approximately 40% seen once. Specified treatment: approximately 9-day PBMC culture with coronavirus spike peptide pools or control peptides (ViraFEST assay). These receptors have no known antigen. The sample consisted of CD4+ T cells from blood, cultured in vitro. The receptor source for this set is a human donor who had recovered from COVID-19.

By frequency in the sample, this clonotype is medium-sized. V usage is TRBV6-2 or TRBV6-3 and J usage is TRBJ1-2; D gene uncertain. Trimming took off 7 bases at V and 2 bases at J, with 14 bases between the two ends. The CDR3 is made up of 14 amino acids. Per germline, CDR1 MNHEY and CDR2 SVGEGT. CDR3 DNA: TGTGCCAGCACCGTCGGGTCCGGCAACTATGGCTACACCTTC. Translation: CASTVGSGNYGYTF.

A few counts support this clonotype. The chain is built from TRBV7-8 and TRBJ1-2; D not certain. Per germline, CDR1 SGHVS and CDR2 FQNEAQ. V was cut by 1 base and J by 4 bases, with 10 bases left in between. The CDR3 has 14 amino acids. CDR3 in amino acids: CASSLGQDLYGYTF. DNA for the CDR3: TGTGCCAGCAGCTTAGGGCAGGACCTCTATGGCTACACCTTC.

The V gene is TRBV6-1, the J gene TRBJ1-2; 7 nucleotides agree with TRBD1. CDR1 and CDR2 from the germline V gene are MNHNS and SASEGT. V dropped 5 bases and J dropped 2; count of bases not matched to a gene: 8. CDR3 length: 15 amino acids. The CDR3 region is CASSRTQTGNYGYTF. The CDR3 nucleotides read TGTGCCAGCAGTCGAACACAGACAGGGAACTATGGCTACACCTTC.

This rearrangement joins TRBV6-5 to TRBJ2-1, with D tentatively TRBD2 (6 bases). Germline CDR1 MNHEY, CDR2 SVGAGI. The ends were cut back, 4 bases at V and 6 bases at J, with 16 bases in the middle. The CDR3 contains 15 residues. CDR3 amino acids: CASSLVQGSGNEQFF. In DNA, the CDR3 is TGTGCCAGCAGTTTAGTGCAAGGTAGCGGCAATGAGCAGTTCTTC.

This clonotype was counted only a few times. The CDR3 bases are TGTGCCAGCAGTGACTCGGGAGATCAGCCCCAGCATTTT. It codes for CASSDSGDQPQHF. The gene calls are TRBV25-1 and TRBJ1-5; D not resolved. The CDR3 covers 13 residues. Per germline, CDR1 MGHDK and CDR2 SYGVNS. The germline V and J ends were trimmed by 3 bases and 5 bases, with 8 bases remaining between them.

The genes are TRBV20-1 and TRBJ2-1; 11 nucleotides match TRBD2. V lost 1 base, J lost 10 bases, and 9 bases stayed unmatched. Looked up from germline, CDR1 is DFQATT and CDR2 is SNEGSKA (reference sequence). This CDR3 has 15 amino acids. The CDR3 loop reads CSARASGRSSWEQFF. The CDR3, as DNA: TGCAGTGCTAGAGCTAGCGGGAGGTCCTCTTGGGAGCAGTTCTTC.

The rearrangement joins TRBV6-1 to TRBJ1-2; TRBD1 agrees at 7 bases. The CDR3 extends over 13 amino acids. In germline, CDR1 is MNHNS, CDR2 SASEGT. V was clipped by 6 bases and J by 2 bases; unmatched bases: 3. Here the CDR3 DNA reads TGTGCCAGCAGAAGGGACAGCAACTATGGCTACACCTTC. Protein product: CASRRDSNYGYTF.

This clonotype was counted only a few times. The chain joins TRBV20-1 to TRBJ2-1, with 12 bases fitting TRBD2. This CDR3 spans 16 amino acids. V lost 1 base and J lost 2; bases outside the gene matches: 3. Looked up from germline, CDR1 is DFQATT and CDR2 is SNEGSKA (reference sequence). CDR3 nucleotides: TGCAGTGCTAGAGTGAGGACTAGCGGGACCTACAATGAGCAGTTCTTC. Amino acids: CSARVRTSGTYNEQFF.

The table lists this clonotype with a few counts. This rearrangement joins TRBV11-2 to TRBJ1-1, with D perhaps matching TRBD1 (5 bases). Germline-derived CDR1 and CDR2 are SGHAT and FQNNGV. The CDR3 consists of 16 residues. V gave up 1 base and J gave up 0 bases, with 12 bases separating them. The CDR3, as DNA: TGTGCCAGCAGCTTAGTAGCAGGGTCCTTGAACACTGAAGCTTTCTTT. It yields the protein CASSLVAGSLNTEAFF.

The genes are TRBV6-5 and TRBJ1-3, with unresolved D. CDR3 length equals 13 residues. From germline, CDR1 is MNHEY and CDR2 SVGAGI. Trimming removed 4 bases from V and 0 bases from J, with 4 bases in between. CDR3 nucleotides: TGTGCCAGCAGTTGGCGCTCTGGAAACACCATATATTTT. Protein sequence: CASSWRSGNTIYF.

The chain carries TRBV27 and TRBJ2-5; 9 bases are a match to TRBD2. J lost 4 bases, V lost 6 bases, and 3 bases had no gene match. The CDR3 length is 13 residues. Per the germline V gene, CDR1 is MNHEY and CDR2 is SMNVEV (reference sequence). The CDR3: CASRIAGVETQYF. The CDR3 DNA reads TGTGCCAGCAGGATAGCGGGAGTAGAGACCCAGTACTTC.

The chain carries TRBV19 and TRBJ1-1, with D possibly matching TRBD1 (6 bases). In germline, CDR1 is LNHDA, CDR2 SQIVND (reference sequence). Trimming removed 7 bases at V and 0 bases at J, with 15 bases between. The CDR3 loop spans 15 amino acids. CDR3 bases: TGTGCCAGTATCTCCCTGGACAGAATGAACACTGAAGCTTTCTTT. It encodes CASISLDRMNTEAFF.

The chain has TRBV5-6 and TRBJ1-2; D is perhaps TRBD1 (6 bases). Trimming removed 6 bases at V and 4 bases at J, with 16 bases between. The germline gives CDR1 SGHDT, CDR2 YYEEEE. The CDR3 length is 14 residues. The CDR3 here is CASNLDRTLYGYTF. The DNA of the CDR3 is TGTGCCAGCAACCTAGACAGGACCCTCTATGGCTACACCTTC.

The J gene is TRBJ2-5, the V gene TRBV6-1; 10 bases line up with TRBD1. The CDR3 has 14 amino acids. V lost 6 bases to trimming and J lost 5 bases; unmatched junction nucleotides: 6. In germline, CDR1 is MNHNS, CDR2 SASEGT. The CDR3 protein is CASRRDRGLETQYF. The CDR3 DNA is TGTGCCAGCAGACGGGACAGGGGTCTGGAGACCCAGTACTTC.

V is TRBV5-6 and J is TRBJ2-7; 7 nucleotides line up with TRBD2. The CDR3 extends over 16 amino acids. J was trimmed by 3 bases and V by 4 bases; bases with no gene match: 13. The germline V gene encodes CDR1 SGHDT and CDR2 YYEEEE. CDR3 coding DNA: TGTGCCAGCAGCCTCCGCTTTGGGGGAGGGGTCTACGAGCAGTACTTC. Translating gives CASSLRFGGGVYEQYF.

This chain connects TRBV4-1 to TRBJ1-2, with D perhaps matching TRBD1 (5 bases). Germline values: CDR1 MGHRA, CDR2 YSYEKL. This CDR3 is built from 15 residues. V gave up 1 base and J gave up 0 bases, with 9 bases separating them. CDR3: CASSQAPTANYGYTF. DNA of the CDR3: TGCGCCAGCAGCCAAGCTCCGACAGCTAACTATGGCTACACCTTC.

The rearrangement links TRBV7-3 to TRBJ2-3; D is ambiguous. This CDR3 region has 16 residues. V was pared by 2 bases and J by 1 base, with 13 bases between. CDR1 and CDR2 from the germline V gene are SGHTA and FQGTGA. The CDR3 reads CASSLSMSEGTDTQYF. Written as DNA, the CDR3 is TGTGCCAGCAGCTTATCGATGTCTGAAGGCACAGATACGCAGTATTTT.

This clonotype was observed a handful of times. V gene TRBV25-1 combines with J gene TRBJ1-2; no reliable D call. The V gene lost 6 bases and the J gene lost 5 bases, with 22 bases spanning the gap. There are 16 residues in the CDR3. Per germline, CDR1 MGHDK and CDR2 SYGVNS. CDR3 in DNA: TGTGCCAGCAGACTAGGAGTGCCAGATGGAACTTATGGCTACACCTTC. It yields the protein CASRLGVPDGTYGYTF.

V gene TRBV27 combines with J gene TRBJ2-7; D is perhaps TRBD1 (5 bases). Trimming took 2 bases from V and 3 from J, leaving 17 bases between them. The CDR3 has 16 amino acids. Germline-derived CDR1 and CDR2 are MNHEY and SMNVEV (reference sequence). The CDR3 loop is CASSLRSGSGVYEQYF. In DNA form, the CDR3 reads TGTGCCAGCAGTTTACGGTCAGGGTCTGGAGTCTACGAGCAGTACTTC.

The V and J genes are TRBV4-2 and TRBJ2-3; TRBD2 matches at 14 bases. Losses at the gene ends were 5 bases for V and 4 bases for J; bases not matched to a gene: 11. Germline V lookup: CDR1 LGHNA, CDR2 YNFKEQ. The length of the CDR3 is 18 residues. The CDR3 protein is CASSRTSGRSGAADTQYF. CDR3 nucleotides: TGTGCCAGCAGCAGGACTAGCGGGAGGTCGGGTGCGGCAGATACGCAGTATTTT.

This clonotype has a single count. The chain employs TRBV18 and TRBJ2-7; 7 bases align to TRBD1. The length of the CDR3 is 15 residues. Unmatched junction bases numbered 10, after V lost 6 bases and J lost 2 bases. Germline lookup yields CDR1 KGHSH and CDR2 LQKENI. In DNA form, the CDR3 reads TGTGCCAGCTCGTTCACCGGGACAGCAGCCTACGAGCAGTACTTC. Its protein product is CASSFTGTAAYEQYF.

This clonotype has only a few counts. J is TRBJ2-3 and V is TRBV20-1; 12 bases are a match to TRBD2. This CDR3 is 17 amino acids long. Per germline, CDR1 DFQATT and CDR2 SNEGSKA (reference sequence). Losses at the gene ends were 4 bases for V and 2 bases for J; bases not matched to a gene: 10. DNA for the CDR3: TGCAGTGCTAATTCCCCGACTAGCGGGAGACTCACAGATACGCAGTATTTT. It translates to CSANSPTSGRLTDTQYF.

V and J are TRBV19 and TRBJ1-2; the match to TRBD1 covers 7 bases. Germline V lookup: CDR1 LNHDA, CDR2 SQIVND (reference sequence). Germline trimming cut 7 bases from V and 14 bases from J; bases unmatched to any gene: 13. The CDR3 extends over 12 amino acids. CDR3 bases: TGTGCCAGTACCAATCAGGGGGGGCGATGTACCTTC. Its translation is CASTNQGGRCTF.

This clonotype has just a few counts. The rearrangement joins TRBV7-2 to TRBJ1-4; D not resolved. V was shortened by 2 bases and J by 0 bases, with 7 bases between the two germline ends. The length of the CDR3 is 15 residues. CDR1 SGHTA and CDR2 FQGNSA come from the germline V gene. The CDR3 sequence is CASSLRFATNEKLFF. CDR3 nucleotides: TGTGCCAGCAGCTTACGGTTTGCAACTAATGAAAAACTGTTTTTT.

The V and J genes are TRBV20-1 and TRBJ2-7, with 11 positions matching TRBD2. V dropped 6 bases and J dropped 5; count of bases not matched to a gene: 9. The germline gives CDR1 DFQATT, CDR2 SNEGSKA (reference sequence). The CDR3 contains 14 residues. DNA for the CDR3: TGCAGTGCCGTACTAGCGGGAGCTCGACACGAGCAGTACTTC. It translates to CSAVLAGARHEQYF.

This clonotype was seen more than once but under ten times. V and J are TRBV7-2 and TRBJ2-3; 10 nucleotides line up with TRBD2. The length of the CDR3 is 14 residues. V trimming: 5 bases; J trimming: 4 bases; junction bases outside the gene matches: 3. In germline, CDR1 is SGHTA, CDR2 FQGNSA. CDR3 coding DNA: TGTGCCAGCAGCGCAGCGGGAGGGTCAGATACGCAGTATTTT. It codes for CASSAAGGSDTQYF.

The rearrangement links TRBV20-1 to TRBJ2-7; a possible D gene is TRBD1 (6 bases). CDR1 and CDR2 (germline): DFQATT, SNEGSKA (reference sequence). There are 11 residues in the CDR3. The DNA of the CDR3 is TGCAGGGCCACAGGGTGCTACGAGCAGTACTTC. This encodes CRATGCYEQYF.